This T cell receptor beta chain was sequenced during a study of blood T cell repertoires in COVID-19. Measured with immunoSEQ multiplex PCR; TCRdb has only the in-frame clones, and not every one. The table includes about 220,000 clones, less than 90% detected once. Losses at the gene ends were 8 bases for V and 2 bases for J; bases not matched to a gene: 5. Germline CDR1 LNHDA, CDR2 SQIVND (reference sequence). The CDR3 consists of 13 residues. The chain combines TRBV19 with TRBJ1-1; TRBD1 matches at 7 bases. The sequenced sample consisted of PBMCs or T cells enriched from blood (not recorded which). This TCR came from a woman aged 40 to 49 who had recovered from COVID-19. CDR3 bases: TGTGCCAGTTCCCAGGGGGATAACACTGAAGCTTTCTTT. Translated, it gives CASSQGDNTEAFF.